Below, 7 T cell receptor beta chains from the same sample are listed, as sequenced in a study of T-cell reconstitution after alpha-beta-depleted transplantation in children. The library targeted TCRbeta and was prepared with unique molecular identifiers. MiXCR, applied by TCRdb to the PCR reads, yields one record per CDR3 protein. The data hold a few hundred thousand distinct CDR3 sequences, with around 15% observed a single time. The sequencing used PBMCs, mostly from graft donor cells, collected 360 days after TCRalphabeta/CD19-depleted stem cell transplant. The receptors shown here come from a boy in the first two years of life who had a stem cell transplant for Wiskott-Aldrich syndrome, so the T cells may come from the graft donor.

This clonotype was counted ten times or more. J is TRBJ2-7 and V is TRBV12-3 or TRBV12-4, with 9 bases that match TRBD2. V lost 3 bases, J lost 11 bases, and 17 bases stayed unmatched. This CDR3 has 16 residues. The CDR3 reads CASSFWGASGVLREYF. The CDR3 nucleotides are TGTGCCAGCAGTTTCTGGGGCGCTAGCGGGGTATTAAGGGAGTACTTC.

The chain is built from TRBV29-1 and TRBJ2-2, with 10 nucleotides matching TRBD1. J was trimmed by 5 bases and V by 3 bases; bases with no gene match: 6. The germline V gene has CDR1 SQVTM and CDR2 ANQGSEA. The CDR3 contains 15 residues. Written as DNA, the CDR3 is TGCAGCGTTGAGACGGGACAGGGGAAGACCGGGGAGCTGTTTTTT. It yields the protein CSVETGQGKTGELFF.

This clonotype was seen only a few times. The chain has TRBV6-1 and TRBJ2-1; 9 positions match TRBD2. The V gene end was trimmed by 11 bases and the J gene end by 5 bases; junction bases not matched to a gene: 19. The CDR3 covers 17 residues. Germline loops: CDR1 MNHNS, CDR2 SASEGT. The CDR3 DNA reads TGTGCCGCGTGGGATAGCGGGGGCCCTGATTTTCACAATGAGCAGTTCTTC. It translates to CAAWDSGGPDFHNEQFF.

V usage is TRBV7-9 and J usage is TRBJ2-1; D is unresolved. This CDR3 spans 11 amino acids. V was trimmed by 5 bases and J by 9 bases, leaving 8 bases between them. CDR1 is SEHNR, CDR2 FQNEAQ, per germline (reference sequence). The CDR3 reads CASSLESEQFF. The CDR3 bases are TGTGCCAGCAGCCTGGAGTCTGAGCAGTTCTTC.

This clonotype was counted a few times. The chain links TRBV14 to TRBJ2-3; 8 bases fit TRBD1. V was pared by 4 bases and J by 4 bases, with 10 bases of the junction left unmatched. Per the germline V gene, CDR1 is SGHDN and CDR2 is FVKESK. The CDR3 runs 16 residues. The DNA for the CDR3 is TGTGCCAGCAGCCCCCGGACAGGGCGGAAGGCAGATACGCAGTATTTT. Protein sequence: CASSPRTGRKADTQYF.

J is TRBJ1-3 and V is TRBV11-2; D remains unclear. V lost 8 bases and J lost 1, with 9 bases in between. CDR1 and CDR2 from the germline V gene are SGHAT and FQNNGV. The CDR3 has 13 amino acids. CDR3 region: CASVFSSGNTIYF. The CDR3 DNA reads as TGTGCCAGCGTATTTTCTTCTGGAAACACCATATATTTT.

In DNA, the CDR3 is TGTGCCTGGAGTCCCCCTCAGACTGAAGCTTTCTTT. Protein sequence: CAWSPPQTEAFF. This rearrangement joins TRBV30 to TRBJ1-1; D gene unclear. The CDR3 sequence is 12 residues long. Trimming shortened V by 2 bases and J by 5 bases, and 9 bases separated the two germline ends. Germline CDR1 GTSNPN, CDR2 SVGIG (reference sequence).